The 30 T cell receptor beta chains in this list originate from one sample, sequenced in a study of radiotherapy plus CTLA-4 blockade in lung cancer. Assay: immunoSEQ multiplex PCR; the TCRdb copy retains only in-frame clones and omits some. The profile shows roughly 120,000 clones, 78% of them singletons. Material: peripheral blood, obtained from a patient treated with radiotherapy plus ipilimumab. These receptors all come from a human donor with non-small cell lung cancer who had a partial response to radiotherapy plus ipilimumab.

This chain links TRBV25-1 with TRBJ2-7, with 9 nucleotides matching TRBD1. Germline V gene data show CDR1 as MGHDK and CDR2 as SYGVNS. CDR3 length: 18 amino acids. J lost 0 bases, V lost 2 bases, and 11 bases had no gene match. The CDR3 DNA follows: TGTGCCAGCAGTGAAATCCCCCCTGGGACAGGGAGCTCCTACGAGCAGTACGTC. Its translation: CASSEIPPGTGSSYEQYV.

The sample holds one count of this clone. The rearrangement uses TRBV29-1 and TRBJ2-5; the match to TRBD2 covers 7 bases. V shed 7 bases, J shed 5 bases, and the junction held 13 bases outside the gene matches. Germline assignment: CDR1 SQVTM and CDR2 ANQGSEA. The CDR3 loop spans 14 amino acids. This chain's CDR3 is CSAYGGSTGETQYF. The CDR3 DNA follows: TGCAGCGCCTACGGGGGGTCGACGGGGGAGACCCAGTACTTC.

This rearrangement joins TRBV4-3 to TRBJ2-2; 9 nucleotides agree with TRBD1. CDR3 length: 17 amino acids. V shed 1 base and J 4 bases; nucleotides not matched to a gene: 7. In germline, CDR1 is LGHNA, CDR2 YSLEER. CDR3 nucleotide sequence: TGCGCCAGCAGCCAAGTTCCGGGACAGGGTGGCACCGGGGAGCTGTTTTTT. It specifies CASSQVPGQGGTGELFF.

The V gene is TRBV2, the J gene TRBJ1-2; the match to TRBD1 covers 9 bases. The CDR3 is 12 residues long. The germline V gene has CDR1 SNHLY and CDR2 FYNNEI. Unmatched junction bases numbered 6, after V lost 9 bases and J lost 7 bases. This CDR3 reads CARRTGVGGYTF. CDR3 DNA sequence: TGTGCCAGAAGGACAGGGGTGGGTGGCTACACCTTC.

The chain joins TRBV10-1 to TRBJ2-3; D unclear. Germline values: CDR1 WNHNN, CDR2 SYGVQD (reference sequence). CDR3 size: 16 residues. V lost 3 bases to trimming and J lost 0 bases, with 13 bases between them. The CDR3 loop is CASSEVYRRSTDTQYF. DNA for the CDR3: TGCGCCAGCAGTGAAGTCTATCGCCGGAGCACAGATACGCAGTATTTT.

The chain is built from TRBV7-9 and TRBJ2-2; D ambiguous. CDR3 size: 12 residues. Germline lookup yields CDR1 SEHNR and CDR2 FQNEAQ (reference sequence). Trimming pared 5 bases from V and 5 bases from J, leaving 6 bases between. CDR3 nucleotides: TGTGCCAGCAGCCCTCTAACCGGGGAGCTGTTTTTT. Its protein is CASSPLTGELFF.

This chain uses TRBV30 with TRBJ1-1, with TRBD1 matching 8 bases. Germline assignment: CDR1 GTSNPN and CDR2 SVGIG (reference sequence). The CDR3 extends over 12 amino acids. Trimming cost V 2 bases and J 9 bases; bases outside gene matches: 5. CDR3 amino acids: CAWSRGQVKAFF. The CDR3 DNA reads TGTGCCTGGAGTCGGGGACAGGTAAAAGCTTTCTTT.

This clone has a handful of counts. V and J are TRBV6-5 and TRBJ2-1, with TRBD1 matching over 9 bases. V dropped 4 bases and J dropped 6; count of bases not matched to a gene: 10. The V gene's germline CDR1 is MNHEY and CDR2 SVGAGI. The CDR3 totals 16 residues. This CDR3 reads CASSSHTGGSGNEQFF. CDR3 in DNA: TGTGCCAGCAGTTCGCATACAGGGGGCTCGGGCAATGAGCAGTTCTTC.

The chain recombines TRBV19 with TRBJ1-1; D unresolved. The CDR3 covers 11 residues. CDR1 and CDR2 (germline): LNHDA, SQIVND (reference sequence). The V gene lost 3 bases and the J gene lost 5 bases, with 4 bases spanning the gap. The CDR3 DNA reads as TGTGCCAGTAGTATTAATACTGAAGCTTTCTTT. Translation gives CASSINTEAFF.

The chain joins TRBV5-1 to TRBJ2-1; D is perhaps TRBD1 (6 bases). The ends were cut back, 4 bases at V and 7 bases at J, with 15 bases in the middle. The CDR3 consists of 14 residues. CDR1 is SGHRS and CDR2 is YFSETQ in the germline V gene. The CDR3 region is CASSDIRGGNEQFF. In nucleotides, the CDR3 is TGCGCCAGCAGCGACATCAGGGGCGGGAATGAGCAGTTCTTC.

The table lists this clone with a count of one. This sequence joins TRBV2 and TRBJ2-2; TRBD2 agrees at 12 bases. CDR1 is SNHLY, CDR2 FYNNEI, per germline. V lost 6 bases, J lost 7 bases, and 3 bases stayed unmatched. The CDR3 is 14 amino acids. The CDR3 coding sequence is TGTGCCAGCAGGCTAGCGGGAGGGAACGGGGAGCTGTTTTTT. Translating it yields CASRLAGGNGELFF.

The CDR3 nucleotides are TGTGCTAGTGGGGACAGTTGGAATCAGCCCCAGCATTTT. Protein sequence: CASGDSWNQPQHF. V gene TRBV12-5 combines with J gene TRBJ1-5; TRBD1 is a possible D gene (6 bases). From germline, CDR1 is LGHNT and CDR2 FRNRAP. This CDR3 is built from 13 residues. The V end was cut by 6 bases, the J end by 4 bases, with 10 bases between.

This clone was counted a few times. The V and J genes are TRBV7-3 and TRBJ2-1; D uncertain. This CDR3 contains 16 residues. Germline V gives CDR1 SGHTA, CDR2 FQGTGA. The V end lost 4 bases, the J end lost 0 bases, and 13 bases lay between the germline ends. The CDR3 nucleotides are TGTGCCAGCAGCTCCCTTCAGACATTCTCCTACAATGAGCAGTTCTTC. Residues: CASSSLQTFSYNEQFF.

V and J are TRBV9 and TRBJ1-3; TRBD1 matches 8 bases. V gave up 4 bases and J gave up 0 bases; unmatched junction bases: 6. Germline loops: CDR1 SGDLS, CDR2 YYNGEE. This CDR3 comprises 16 residues. CDR3 in DNA: TGTGCCAGCAGCTCTCAGGACAGGGCCTCTGGAAACACCATATATTTT. The encoded protein is CASSSQDRASGNTIYF.

The V gene is TRBV5-6, the J gene TRBJ2-5; 7 bases agree with TRBD1. The J call may not be correct, given that the DNA end is closer to TRBJ2-7. In germline, CDR1 is SGHDT, CDR2 YYEEEE. CDR3 length: 13 residues. The DNA for the CDR3 is TGTGCCAGCAGCTCGACCGGGACAGACGAGCAGTACTTC. Protein sequence: CASSSTGTDEQYF.

The J gene is TRBJ2-3, the V gene TRBV28, with D maybe TRBD1 (5 bases). Germline values: CDR1 MDHEN, CDR2 SYDVKM. This CDR3 has 15 residues. Deletions cut 3 bases from V and 1 base from J, with 11 bases between. The CDR3 DNA reads TGTGCCAGCAGTTTTTTGGGGCCCGGCACAGATACGCAGTATTTT. Translated, it gives CASSFLGPGTDTQYF.

V usage is TRBV6-6 and J usage is TRBJ1-2; 8 nucleotides match TRBD1. The CDR3 is 15 amino acids. Trimming took 2 bases from V and 4 from J; bases not matched to a gene: 6. Germline V gene lookup returns CDR1 MNHNY and CDR2 SVGAGI (reference sequence). This CDR3 reads CASSYPGQGGYGYTF. The CDR3 DNA reads TGTGCCAGCAGTTACCCTGGACAGGGAGGCTATGGCTACACCTTC.

This chain joins TRBV7-2 and TRBJ2-5; maybe TRBD2 (6 bases). The better agreement between TRBJ2-7 and the DNA end casts doubt on the J call. The germline gives CDR1 SGHTA, CDR2 FQGNSA. The CDR3 is 14 amino acids. The CDR3 DNA reads TGTGCCAGCAGCTTAGTGGAGGGCCCTAACGAGCAGTACTTC. It is translated as CASSLVEGPNEQYF.

This clone has only a few counts. This chain joins TRBV19 and TRBJ1-5; tentative D call: TRBD1 (6 bases). The CDR3 is 13 residues long. The germline V gene encodes CDR1 LNHDA and CDR2 SQIVND (reference sequence). V lost 10 bases, J lost 4 bases, and 14 bases lay in between. In DNA form, the CDR3 reads TGTGCCACCACTAACAGGGAAAATCAGCCCCAGCATTTT. Its protein is CATTNRENQPQHF.

The J gene is TRBJ1-2, the V gene TRBV6-5; D remains unclear. CDR1 and CDR2 (germline): MNHEY, SVGAGI. The CDR3 extends over 13 amino acids. Trimming left V 2 bases short and J 6 bases short, with 10 bases between. The CDR3 region is CASSYGLEDGYTF. In nucleotides, the CDR3 is TGTGCCAGCAGTTACGGGTTGGAGGATGGCTACACCTTC.

J is TRBJ2-4 and V is TRBV7-8, with unresolved D. V shed 5 bases and J shed 6 bases, with 14 bases lying between them. CDR1 is SGHVS and CDR2 is FQNEAQ in the germline V gene. The CDR3 extends over 14 amino acids. In DNA form, the CDR3 reads TGTGCCAGCAGCCCAGATGGGCAGCTAAACATTCAGTACTTC. Its protein is CASSPDGQLNIQYF.

The chain recombines TRBV6-6 with TRBJ1-2; TRBD1 aligns across 7 bases. CDR3 length: 15 residues. The V gene's germline CDR1 is MNHNY and CDR2 SVGAGI (reference sequence). J was trimmed by 7 bases and V by 0 bases; bases with no gene match: 8. CDR3 nucleotides: TGTGCCAGCAGTTACTCGACAGGGAAGCTTCGTGGCTACACCTTC. Translation gives CASSYSTGKLRGYTF.

J is TRBJ1-3 and V is TRBV28, with D tentatively TRBD1 (6 bases). Germline V CDR1 and CDR2: MDHEN, SYDVKM. The CDR3 covers 16 residues. V lost 3 bases to trimming and J lost 0 bases, with 12 bases between them. The CDR3 DNA follows: TGTGCCAGCAGTTTGTTGGGGGCCAGCTCTGGAAACACCATATATTTT. Protein product: CASSLLGASSGNTIYF.

CDR3 bases: TGTGCCAGCAGTGCGGACTACCGAGGAACCCAGTACTTC. The encoded protein is CASSADYRGTQYF. The V and J genes are TRBV6-5 and TRBJ2-5; D may be TRBD2 (6 bases). Germline values: CDR1 MNHEY, CDR2 SVGAGI. Trimming removed 5 bases from V and 8 bases from J, with 15 bases in between. This CDR3 comprises 13 residues.

The rearrangement links TRBV6-5 to TRBJ1-1; 7 nucleotides match TRBD1. The CDR3 runs 11 residues. Germline trimming cut 4 bases from V and 11 bases from J; bases unmatched to any gene: 4. CDR1 and CDR2 from the germline V gene are MNHEY and SVGAGI. CDR3 loop: CASSLDRWAFF. The CDR3 DNA is TGTGCCAGCAGTTTGGACAGGTGGGCTTTCTTT.

The chain has TRBV27 and TRBJ2-2, with TRBD2 matching 8 bases. There are 16 residues in the CDR3. Per the germline V gene, CDR1 is MNHEY and CDR2 is SMNVEV (reference sequence). Germline trimming cut 11 bases from V and 0 bases from J; bases unmatched to any gene: 11. CDR3 amino acids: CAGRRGGAANTGELFF. In DNA form, the CDR3 reads TGTGCCGGCCGCCGGGGGGGGGCAGCGAACACCGGGGAGCTGTTTTTT.

This clone was detected a few times. The chain links TRBV7-9 to TRBJ1-2, with no clear D. The CDR3 contains 15 residues. From germline, CDR1 is SEHNR and CDR2 FQNEAQ (reference sequence). V shed 1 base and J shed 0 bases, with 9 bases lying between them. CDR3 sequence: CASSLGSGANYGYTF. For the CDR3, the DNA is TGTGCCAGCAGCTTAGGGTCGGGAGCTAACTATGGCTACACCTTC.

In this sample, this clone turned up a few times. V is TRBV6-6 and J is TRBJ2-7; D unresolved. The ends were cut back, 2 bases at V and 4 bases at J, with 6 bases in the middle. From germline, CDR1 is MNHNY and CDR2 SVGAGI (reference sequence). This CDR3 is built from 12 residues. CDR3 DNA sequence: TGTGCCAGCAGTTACGACAAATACGAGCAGTACGTC. Its protein product is CASSYDKYEQYV.

V is TRBV7-9 and J is TRBJ2-1; 11 nucleotides agree with TRBD2. Germline CDR1 reads SEHNR; CDR2 reads FQNEAQ (reference sequence). There are 17 residues in the CDR3. The junction had 10 bases not matched to a gene; V was cut back by 5 bases and J by 4 bases. The CDR3 coding sequence is TGTGCCAGCAGCCCAAAGCTGGGGACTAGCGGTTACAATGAGCAGTTCTTC. It specifies CASSPKLGTSGYNEQFF.

This clone was counted a few times. The chain uses TRBV10-3 and TRBJ2-2; 8 bases are a match to TRBD2. This CDR3 contains 16 residues. Germline CDR1 reads ENHRY; CDR2 reads SYGVKD. V was pared by 4 bases and J by 0 bases, with 4 bases of the junction left unmatched. The CDR3 sequence: CAISGAGGPNTGELFF. In DNA, the CDR3 is TGTGCCATCAGTGGGGCGGGAGGTCCGAACACCGGGGAGCTGTTTTTT.